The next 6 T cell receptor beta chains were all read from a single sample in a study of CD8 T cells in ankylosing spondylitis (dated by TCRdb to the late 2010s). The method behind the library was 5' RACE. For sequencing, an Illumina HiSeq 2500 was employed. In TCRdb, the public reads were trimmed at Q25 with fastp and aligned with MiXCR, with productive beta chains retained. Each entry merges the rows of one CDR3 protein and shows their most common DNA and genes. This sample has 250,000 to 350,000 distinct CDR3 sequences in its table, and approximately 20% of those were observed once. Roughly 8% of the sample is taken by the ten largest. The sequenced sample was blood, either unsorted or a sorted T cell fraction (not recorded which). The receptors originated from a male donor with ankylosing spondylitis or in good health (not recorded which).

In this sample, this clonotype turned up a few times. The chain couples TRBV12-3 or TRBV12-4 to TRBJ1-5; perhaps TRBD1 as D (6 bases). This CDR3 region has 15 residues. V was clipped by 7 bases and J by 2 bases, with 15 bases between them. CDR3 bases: TGTGCCAGCACCCGTACAGGGACGCGCAATCAGCCCCAGCATTTT. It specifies CASTRTGTRNQPQHF.

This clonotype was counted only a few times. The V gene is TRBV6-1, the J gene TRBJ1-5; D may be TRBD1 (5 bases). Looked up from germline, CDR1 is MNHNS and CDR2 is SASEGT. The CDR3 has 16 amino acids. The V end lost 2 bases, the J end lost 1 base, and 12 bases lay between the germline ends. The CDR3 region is CASSEWAGTSNQPQHF. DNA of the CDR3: TGTGCCAGCAGTGAATGGGCAGGGACGAGCAATCAGCCCCAGCATTTT.

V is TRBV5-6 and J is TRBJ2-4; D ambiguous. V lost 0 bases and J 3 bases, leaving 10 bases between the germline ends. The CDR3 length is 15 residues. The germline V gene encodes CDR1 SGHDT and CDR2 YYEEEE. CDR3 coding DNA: TGTGCCAGCAGCTTGGAGAGAATGGGCAAAAACATTCAGTACTTC. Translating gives CASSLERMGKNIQYF. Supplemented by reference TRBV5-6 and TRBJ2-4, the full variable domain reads DAGVTQSPTHLIKTRGQQVTLRCSPKSGHDTVSWYQQALGQGPQFIFQYYEEEERQRGNFPDRFSGHQFPNYSSELNVNALLLGDSALYLCASSLERMGKNIQYFGAGTRLSVL.

The CDR3: CASSFSRGPEQYV. DNA for the CDR3: TGTGCCAGCAGCTTTTCTCGGGGACCCGAGCAGTACGTC. The chain has TRBV5-6 and TRBJ2-7, with D perhaps TRBD1 or TRBD2 (5 bases each). V shed 2 bases and J shed 6 bases, with 12 bases lying between them. There are 13 residues in the CDR3. CDR1 is SGHDT and CDR2 is YYEEEE in the germline V gene.

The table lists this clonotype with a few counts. The CDR3 here is CASSLGSAGEQETF. The CDR3 DNA reads as TGTGCCAGCAGCTTAGGGTCAGCAGGGGAGCAGGAAACCTTC. This sequence joins TRBV7-6 and TRBJ1-2; a possible D gene is TRBD1 (6 bases). CDR3 size: 14 residues. From germline, CDR1 is SGHVS and CDR2 FNYEAQ. The V gene lost 1 base and the J gene lost 14 bases, with 20 bases spanning the gap. The full variable domain, with the rest looked up from reference TRBV7-6 and TRBJ1-2, is GAGVSQSPRYKVTKRGQDVALRCDPISGHVSLYWYRQALGQGPEFLTYFNYEAQQDKSGLPNDRFSAERPEGSISTLTIQRTEQRDSAMYRCASSLGSAGEQETFGSGTRLTVV.

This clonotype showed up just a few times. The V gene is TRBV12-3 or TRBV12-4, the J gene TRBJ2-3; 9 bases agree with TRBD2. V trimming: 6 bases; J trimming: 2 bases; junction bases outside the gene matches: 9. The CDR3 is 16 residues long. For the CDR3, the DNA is TGTGCCAGCAGCCCCCGGCTAGCGGGGTTCACAGATACGCAGTATTTT. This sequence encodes CASSPRLAGFTDTQYF.